Presented here are 10 T cell receptor beta chains from one specimen sequenced in a study of blood T cell repertoires in COVID-19. The method was immunoSEQ multiplex PCR; TCRdb's version includes in-frame clones alone and lacks a portion of them. The repertoire has 64,000 or so clones, more than 75% of them found once; the top ten carry roughly 1.5%. Sequenced sample: peripheral blood. These receptors all come from a human donor in a cohort sampled during active COVID-19.

This rearrangement joins TRBV5-1 to TRBJ2-1, with 7 nucleotides matching TRBD1. The CDR3 consists of 15 residues. Germline V gives CDR1 SGHRS, CDR2 YFSETQ. Losses at the gene ends were 4 bases for V and 3 bases for J; bases not matched to a gene: 7. The CDR3 DNA reads TGCGCCAGCAGCCCCGGGGACAGCTTCTACAATGAGCAGTTCTTC. Its protein product is CASSPGDSFYNEQFF.

The chain employs TRBV7-3 and TRBJ2-5; possibly TRBD2 for D (7 bases). In germline, CDR1 is SGHTA, CDR2 FQGTGA. With 1 base removed from V and 5 bases from J, the gap between germline ends came to 14 bases. The CDR3 contains 15 residues. The CDR3 DNA reads as TGTGCCAGCAGCTTAAACGGGGGGCGGTTTGAGACCCAGTACTTC. This sequence encodes CASSLNGGRFETQYF. Full variable domain (remainder filled in from reference TRBV7-3 and TRBJ2-5): GAGVSQTPSNKVTEKGKYVELRCDPISGHTALYWYRQSLGQGPEFLIYFQGTGAADDSGLPNDRFFAVRPEGSVSTLKIQRTERGDSAVYLCASSLNGGRFETQYFGPGTRLLVL.

The rearrangement joins TRBV27 to TRBJ1-2, with TRBD1 matching 11 bases. From germline, CDR1 is MNHEY and CDR2 SMNVEV (reference sequence). CDR3 length equals 16 residues. J lost 4 bases, V lost 0 bases, and 4 bases had no gene match. The CDR3 nucleotides read TGTGCCAGCAGTTTATCGAGTGGACAGGGGGCCTATGGCTACACCTTC. Residues: CASSLSSGQGAYGYTF.

In this sample, this clone turned up a few times. The genes are TRBV18 and TRBJ1-2; TRBD1 matches 7 bases. V trimming: 0 bases; J trimming: 2 bases; junction bases outside the gene matches: 3. The CDR3 spans 15 residues. Per germline, CDR1 KGHSH and CDR2 LQKENI. CDR3 residues: CASSPPQGVNYGYTF. The CDR3 bases are TGTGCCAGCTCACCACCTCAGGGGGTCAACTATGGCTACACCTTC.

V and J are TRBV28 and TRBJ2-3; D remains ambiguous. Trimming took off 3 bases at V and 0 bases at J, with 7 bases between the two ends. Germline V gives CDR1 MDHEN, CDR2 SYDVKM. This CDR3 region has 14 residues. CDR3 sequence reads: CASSFTASTDTQYF. The CDR3 region has the DNA TGTGCCAGCAGTTTCACAGCTAGCACAGATACGCAGTATTTT.

This sequence joins TRBV9 and TRBJ2-7; TRBD2 might be the D (5 bases). This CDR3 contains 15 residues. In germline, CDR1 is SGDLS, CDR2 YYNGEE. The ends were cut back, 3 bases at V and 3 bases at J, with 16 bases in the middle. CDR3 sequence reads: CASSASTGSLYEQYF. The CDR3, as DNA: TGTGCCAGCAGCGCATCGACGGGATCCCTCTACGAGCAGTACTTC.

This sequence joins TRBV24-1 and TRBJ2-3; 7 bases match TRBD1. V trimming: 4 bases; J trimming: 5 bases; junction bases outside the gene matches: 11. Germline assignment: CDR1 KGHDR and CDR2 SFDVKD. This CDR3 spans 16 amino acids. CDR3 sequence reads: CATSEPGTVGGDTQYF. CDR3 nucleotide sequence: TGTGCCACCAGTGAACCCGGGACAGTAGGAGGAGATACGCAGTATTTT.

The chain uses TRBV10-3 and TRBJ1-1; 7 nucleotides align to TRBD1. CDR1 and CDR2 from the germline V gene are ENHRY and SYGVKD. The CDR3 contains 16 residues. V trimming: 4 bases; J trimming: 1 base; junction bases outside the gene matches: 9. CDR3 protein: CAISGGTGARNTEAFF. The CDR3, as DNA: TGTGCCATCAGTGGGGGTACAGGGGCTAGGAACACTGAAGCTTTCTTT.

This rearrangement joins TRBV5-1 to TRBJ2-1; D is possibly TRBD2 (7 bases). The V gene lost 4 bases and the J gene lost 7 bases, with 24 bases spanning the gap. The V gene's germline CDR1 is SGHRS and CDR2 YFSETQ. This CDR3 is 17 amino acids long. CDR3 region: CASSPRFKGGTDNEQFF. Written as DNA, the CDR3 is TGCGCCAGCAGCCCCAGATTTAAGGGGGGGACTGATAATGAGCAGTTCTTC.

J is TRBJ2-4 and V is TRBV10-3, with 7 bases matching TRBD2. There are 15 residues in the CDR3. The V and J ends lost 5 bases and 8 bases, in that order; junction bases with no gene match: 12. Germline V gene data show CDR1 as ENHRY and CDR2 as SYGVKD. The DNA of the CDR3 is TGTGCCATCAGTCGAGAGGCAGGGAGGGAGGACATTCAGTACTTC. Amino acids: CAISREAGREDIQYF.